This T cell receptor beta chain was recorded in a study of neoadjuvant anti-PD-1 for oral cavity cancer. The method was immunoSEQ multiplex PCR; TCRdb's version includes in-frame clones alone and lacks a portion of them. The sample has fewer than 70,000 clones, more than 60% seen once. Only a few counts were recorded for this clone. V lost 7 bases, J lost 3 bases, and 13 bases lay in between. CDR3 length: 14 residues. CDR1 and CDR2 (germline): SNHLY, FYNNEI. The TCR comes from a person aged 35 to 85 with oral cavity squamous cell carcinoma. V and J are TRBV2 and TRBJ1-3, with D perhaps TRBD1 (5 bases). This specimen consisted of PBMCs, obtained before nivolumab (anti-PD-1) treatment. The CDR3 region has the DNA TGTGCCAGCACCCGCGCAGGGCGTGGAAACACCATATATTTT. It specifies CASTRAGRGNTIYF.